This TCR beta chain is from a study of blood T cell repertoires in COVID-19. Study summary: From T cells, B-cell-depleted T cells, or PBMCs came the material, which was cDNA or gDNA.

This clone was counted once. Trimming stripped 5 bases from V and 11 bases from J, with 19 bases between. The CDR3 contains 14 residues. Germline V CDR1 and CDR2: SGHRS, YFSETQ. How the authors handled the data: Nucleated cell counts were estimated from reference gene primer amplification. The protocol was immunoSEQ multiplex PCR, while the TCRdb copy is restricted to in-frame clones and leaves out a portion. That table gives V, J and clone size, and the DNA gave D and trimming. This sample yields approximately 500,000 clones, of which 70% to 90% are seen a single time; roughly 3.2% belongs to the top ten.

Sequenced material: peripheral blood. V is TRBV5-1 and J is TRBJ1-4, with D possibly TRBD1 on 5 matching bases. The clonotype was recovered from a human donor in a cohort sampled during active COVID-19. For the CDR3, the DNA is TGCGCCAGCAGGCGGGGACGGGAAAGCGACAAACTGTTTTTT. The encoded protein is CASRRGRESDKLFF.